These 6 T cell receptor beta chains were sequenced from one sample in a study of T-cell memory formation after mild COVID-19. TCRdb reprocessed the 5' RACE reads with MiXCR, giving one entry per CDR3 protein. Of approximately 340,000 distinct CDR3 sequences listed, roughly 15% are singletons. The sequenced sample was PBMCs or a T cell subset sorted from them (not recorded which). The receptors come from a man aged 18 to 29 who had mild COVID-19 (a few samples of this study predate the infection). Cell type and time point are not known.

This clonotype was observed many times. One end of the junction fails to match germline, which may point to a read error. The chain has TRBV12-5 and TRBJ1-1; D not certain. The germline V gene encodes CDR1 LGHNT and CDR2 FRNRAP. The CDR3 covers 13 residues. In nucleotides, the CDR3 is TGTGCTAGTGGTTTGAACCCAGTCGGGGTTTACAGCTTT. This gives the protein CASGLNPVGVYSF. Variable domain in full (rest from reference TRBV12-5 and TRBJ1-1): DARVTQTPRHKVTEMGQEVTMRCQPILGHNTVFWYRQTMMQGLELLAYFRNRAPLDDSGMPKDRFSAEMPDATLATLKIQPSEPRDSAVYFCASGLNPVGVYSFGQGTRLTVV.

This clonotype has only a few counts. The CDR3 is CASSEEGLVVETQYF. In DNA form, the CDR3 reads TGTGCCAGCAGCGAGGAGGGACTGGTAGTAGAGACCCAGTACTTC. V gene TRBV9 combines with J gene TRBJ2-5; tentatively, D is TRBD2 (6 bases). The CDR3 spans 15 residues. Trimming shortened V by 3 bases and J by 4 bases, and 16 bases separated the two germline ends. In germline, CDR1 is SGDLS, CDR2 YYNGEE.

This clonotype was counted a few times. CDR3 sequence (DNA): TGTGCCAGCAGCCGAAGGAGGACAGGGGGGGCCTACGAGCAGTACGTC. It encodes CASSRRRTGGAYEQYV. The gene calls are TRBV5-6 and TRBJ2-7; 10 bases agree with TRBD1. The germline gives CDR1 SGHDT, CDR2 YYEEEE. The CDR3 is made up of 16 amino acids. V trimming: 4 bases; J trimming: 2 bases; junction bases outside the gene matches: 9.

The genes are TRBV6-5 and TRBJ1-5; D may be TRBD1 (5 bases). Germline V lookup: CDR1 MNHEY, CDR2 SVGAGI. The CDR3 totals 16 residues. V was clipped by 5 bases and J by 0 bases, with 14 bases between them. In nucleotides, the CDR3 is TGTGCCAGCAGTCCGGCGGGACTAAATAGCAATCAGCCCCAGCATTTT. Translating it yields CASSPAGLNSNQPQHF.

The rearrangement uses TRBV4-3 and TRBJ1-3; D is uncertain. The CDR3 totals 16 residues. Trimming took 1 base from V and 0 from J, leaving 10 bases between them. CDR1 is LGHNA, CDR2 YSLEER, per germline. As DNA, the CDR3 is TGCGCCAGCAGCCAAGCTAGGGCCTTCTCTGGAAACACCATATATTTT. Its translation: CASSQARAFSGNTIYF.

In its sample, this clonotype was seen many times. V and J are TRBV15 and TRBJ2-2; the D is unclear. This CDR3 has 15 amino acids. Germline V gene sequence: CDR1 LNHNV, CDR2 YYDKDF (reference sequence). V was shortened by 4 bases and J by 1 base, with 10 bases between the two germline ends. CDR3 amino acids: CATSNRRRNTGELFF. In DNA form, the CDR3 reads TGTGCCACCAGCAACCGACGCCGGAACACCGGGGAGCTGTTTTTT.